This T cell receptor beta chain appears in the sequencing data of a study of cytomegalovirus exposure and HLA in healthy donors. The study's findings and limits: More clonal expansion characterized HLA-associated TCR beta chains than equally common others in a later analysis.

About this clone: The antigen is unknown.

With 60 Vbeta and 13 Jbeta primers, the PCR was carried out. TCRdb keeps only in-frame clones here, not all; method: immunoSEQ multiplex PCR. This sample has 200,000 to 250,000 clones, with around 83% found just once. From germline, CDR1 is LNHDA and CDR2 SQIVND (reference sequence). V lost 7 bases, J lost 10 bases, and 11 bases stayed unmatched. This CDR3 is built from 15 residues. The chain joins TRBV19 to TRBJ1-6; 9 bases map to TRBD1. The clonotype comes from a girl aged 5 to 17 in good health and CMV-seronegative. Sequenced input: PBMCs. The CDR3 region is CASTGTGRSRSPLHF. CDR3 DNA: TGTGCCAGTACCGGGACAGGGAGGAGTCGGTCACCCCTCCACTTT.